Following are 12 T cell receptor beta chains from one sample sequenced in a study of cytotoxic CD8 clonotypes in ibrutinib-treated CLL. Assay: immunoSEQ multiplex PCR; the TCRdb copy retains only in-frame clones and omits some. The sample holds some 140,000 clones, 79% seen once. Sample: PBMCs, taken after 12 months of ibrutinib treatment. The source is a human donor with chronic lymphocytic leukemia.

This chain links TRBV20-1 with TRBJ2-1; possible D gene TRBD2, 6 bases. This CDR3 has 11 residues. CDR1 and CDR2 from the germline V gene are DFQATT and SNEGSKA (reference sequence). Trimming shortened V by 1 base and J by 9 bases, and 7 bases separated the two germline ends. The CDR3 reads CSARAGLEQFF. Here the CDR3 DNA reads TGCAGTGCTAGAGCGGGACTTGAGCAGTTCTTC.

The chain carries TRBV28 and TRBJ2-7, with TRBD1 identical over 8 bases. Trimming took 6 bases from V and 10 from J; bases not matched to a gene: 14. This CDR3 has 14 amino acids. Germline lookup yields CDR1 MDHEN and CDR2 SYDVKM. The chain's CDR3 is CASSQRTGTLAQYF. The CDR3 bases are TGTGCCAGCAGCCAGCGGACAGGGACTCTTGCACAGTACTTC.

The chain couples TRBV27 to TRBJ2-7, with D possibly called TRBD1 or TRBD2 (5 bases each). Trimming stripped 4 bases from V and 7 bases from J, with 8 bases between. This CDR3 is built from 11 residues. Per germline, CDR1 MNHEY and CDR2 SMNVEV (reference sequence). The CDR3 is CASSWGYEQYF. The CDR3, as DNA: TGTGCCAGCAGTTGGGGGTATGAGCAGTACTTC.

The chain joins TRBV11-2 to TRBJ2-3, with D tentatively TRBD2 (6 bases). V lost 5 bases, J lost 0 bases, and 18 bases lay in between. In germline, CDR1 is SGHAT, CDR2 FQNNGV. This CDR3 has 17 residues. CDR3 sequence reads: CASSLLSSEGSTDTQYF. CDR3 DNA sequence: TGTGCCAGCAGCCTCCTTTCTAGCGAGGGGAGCACAGATACGCAGTATTTT.

This chain links TRBV25-1 with TRBJ2-7; D is uncertain. Per germline, CDR1 MGHDK and CDR2 SYGVNS. V shed 1 base and J shed 7 bases, with 11 bases lying between them. This CDR3 has 13 amino acids. The CDR3 loop is CASSEFRVPEQYF. In DNA, the CDR3 is TGTGCCAGCAGTGAATTTAGGGTGCCGGAGCAGTACTTC.

V is TRBV5-1 and J is TRBJ2-1, with 16 bases identical to TRBD2. V dropped 4 bases and J dropped 9; count of bases not matched to a gene: 13. Germline lookup yields CDR1 SGHRS and CDR2 YFSETQ. The CDR3 totals 18 residues. The CDR3 reads CASSTGLAGGPSSREQFF. The DNA for the CDR3 is TGCGCCAGCAGCACGGGACTAGCGGGAGGGCCCAGTTCGCGTGAGCAGTTCTTC.

The genes are TRBV4-2 and TRBJ2-7; D perhaps matches TRBD1 (6 bases). The V end was cut by 3 bases, the J end by 4 bases, with 13 bases between. This CDR3 contains 14 residues. In germline, CDR1 is LGHNA, CDR2 YNFKEQ. CDR3 nucleotide sequence: TGTGCCAGCAGCCATACAGGGTCTTCGTACGAGCAGTACTTC. It translates to CASSHTGSSYEQYF.

This chain links TRBV25-1 with TRBJ2-7; D is possibly TRBD1 or TRBD2 (5 bases each). Germline V gene lookup returns CDR1 MGHDK and CDR2 SYGVNS. Trimming left V 4 bases short and J 2 bases short, with 18 bases between. The CDR3 spans 16 residues. The CDR3 region is CASSAIPGTSTYEQYF. The CDR3 DNA sequence: TGTGCCAGCAGTGCGATCCCGGGGACGTCGACCTACGAGCAGTACTTC.

The J gene is TRBJ1-4, the V gene TRBV15, with TRBD1 matching 7 bases. Losses at the gene ends were 0 bases for V and 4 bases for J; bases not matched to a gene: 2. CDR3 length: 15 amino acids. Germline V lookup: CDR1 LNHNV, CDR2 YYDKDF (reference sequence). The chain's CDR3 is CATSRDGQDNEKLFF. CDR3 nucleotides: TGTGCCACCAGCAGAGATGGACAGGATAATGAAAAACTGTTTTTT.

This chain uses TRBV15 with TRBJ1-2; 9 nucleotides line up with TRBD1. CDR3 length: 14 residues. The trim removed 1 base at V and 7 bases at J, leaving 4 bases unmatched. Germline V gene sequence: CDR1 LNHNV, CDR2 YYDKDF (reference sequence). In nucleotides, the CDR3 is TGTGCCACCAGCAGAGGGGGACAGGGTCGTGGCTACACCTTC. This sequence encodes CATSRGGQGRGYTF.

The chain links TRBV6-1 to TRBJ2-5, with no clear D. V shed 5 bases and J shed 5 bases, with 6 bases lying between them. Germline-derived CDR1 and CDR2 are MNHNS and SASEGT. CDR3 size: 11 residues. CDR3 loop: CASSIWETQYF. The CDR3 DNA follows: TGTGCCAGCAGTATATGGGAGACCCAGTACTTC.

V usage is TRBV30 and J usage is TRBJ2-6; the D call may be TRBD1 or TRBD2 (5 bases each). Germline V gene sequence: CDR1 GTSNPN, CDR2 SVGIG (reference sequence). This CDR3 is built from 16 residues. Trimming pared 3 bases from V and 0 bases from J, leaving 12 bases between. CDR3 sequence: CAWSSSGSSGANVLTF. CDR3 in DNA: TGTGCCTGGAGCAGCTCAGGGAGCTCTGGGGCCAACGTCCTGACTTTC.